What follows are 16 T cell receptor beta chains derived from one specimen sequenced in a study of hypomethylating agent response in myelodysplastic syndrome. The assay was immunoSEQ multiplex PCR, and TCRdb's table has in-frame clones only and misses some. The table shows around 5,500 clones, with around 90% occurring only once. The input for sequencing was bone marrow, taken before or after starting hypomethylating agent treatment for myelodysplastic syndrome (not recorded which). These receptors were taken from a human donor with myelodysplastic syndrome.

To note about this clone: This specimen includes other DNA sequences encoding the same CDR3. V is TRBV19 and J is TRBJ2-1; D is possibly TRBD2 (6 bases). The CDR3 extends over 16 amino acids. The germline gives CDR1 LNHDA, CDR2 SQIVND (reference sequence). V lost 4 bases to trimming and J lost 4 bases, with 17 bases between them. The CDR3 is CASSTIGGAVYNEQFF. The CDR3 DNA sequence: TGTGCCAGTAGTACGATCGGAGGGGCAGTTTACAATGAGCAGTTCTTC.

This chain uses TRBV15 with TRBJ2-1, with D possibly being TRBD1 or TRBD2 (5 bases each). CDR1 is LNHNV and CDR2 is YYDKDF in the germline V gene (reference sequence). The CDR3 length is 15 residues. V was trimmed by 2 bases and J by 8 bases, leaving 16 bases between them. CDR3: CATSRRRGTKYEQFF. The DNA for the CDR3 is TGTGCCACCAGCAGAAGAAGAGGGACCAAGTATGAGCAGTTCTTC.

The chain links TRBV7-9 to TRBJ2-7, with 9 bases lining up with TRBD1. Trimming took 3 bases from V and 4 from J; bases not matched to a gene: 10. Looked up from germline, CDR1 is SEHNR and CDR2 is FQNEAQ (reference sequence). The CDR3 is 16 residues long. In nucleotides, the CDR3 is TGTGCCAGCAGCTTTCTCACCGGGACAGGGACATACGAGCAGTACTTC. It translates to CASSFLTGTGTYEQYF.

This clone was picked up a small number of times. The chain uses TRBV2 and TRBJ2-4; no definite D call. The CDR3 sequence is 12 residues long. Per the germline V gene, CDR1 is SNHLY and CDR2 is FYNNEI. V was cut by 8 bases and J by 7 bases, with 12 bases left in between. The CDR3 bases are TGTGCCAGCGGAACTCCAAGGAACATTCAGTACTTC. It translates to CASGTPRNIQYF.

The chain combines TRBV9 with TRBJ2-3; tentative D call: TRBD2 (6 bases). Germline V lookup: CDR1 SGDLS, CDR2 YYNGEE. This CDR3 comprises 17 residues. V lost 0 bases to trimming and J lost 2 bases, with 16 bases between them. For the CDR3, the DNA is TGTGCCAGCAGCGTAGCCCCAGCGGGCCTCCTCACAGATACGCAGTATTTT. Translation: CASSVAPAGLLTDTQYF. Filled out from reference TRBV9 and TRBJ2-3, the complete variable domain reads DSGVTQTPKHLITATGQRVTLRCSPRSGDLSVYWYQQSLDQGLQFLIQYYNGEERAKGNILERFSAQQFPDLHSELNLSSLELGDSALYFCASSVAPAGLLTDTQYFGPGTRLTVL.

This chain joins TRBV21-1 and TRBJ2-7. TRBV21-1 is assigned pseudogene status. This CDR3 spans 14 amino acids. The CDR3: CASSKSGDSYEQYF. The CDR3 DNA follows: TGTGCCAGCAGCAAGTCGGGCGATTCCTACGAGCAGTACTTC.

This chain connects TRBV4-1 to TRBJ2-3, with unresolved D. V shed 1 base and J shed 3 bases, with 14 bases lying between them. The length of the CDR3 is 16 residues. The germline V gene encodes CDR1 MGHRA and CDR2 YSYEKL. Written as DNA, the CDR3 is TGCGCCAGCAGCCAAGTCCTGGGTTCGGAGACAGATACGCAGTATTTT. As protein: CASSQVLGSETDTQYF.

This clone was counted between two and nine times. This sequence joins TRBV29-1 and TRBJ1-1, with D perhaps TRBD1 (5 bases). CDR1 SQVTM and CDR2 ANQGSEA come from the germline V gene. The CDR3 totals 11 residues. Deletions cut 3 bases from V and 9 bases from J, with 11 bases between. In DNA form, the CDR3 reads TGCAGCGTTGACGGAGGGGCGCAAGCTTTCTTT. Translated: CSVDGGAQAFF.

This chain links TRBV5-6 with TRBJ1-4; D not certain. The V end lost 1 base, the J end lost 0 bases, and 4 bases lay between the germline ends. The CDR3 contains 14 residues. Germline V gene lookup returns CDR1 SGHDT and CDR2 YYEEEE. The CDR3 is CASSLIATNEKLFF. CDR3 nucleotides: TGTGCCAGCAGCTTGATAGCAACTAATGAAAAACTGTTTTTT.

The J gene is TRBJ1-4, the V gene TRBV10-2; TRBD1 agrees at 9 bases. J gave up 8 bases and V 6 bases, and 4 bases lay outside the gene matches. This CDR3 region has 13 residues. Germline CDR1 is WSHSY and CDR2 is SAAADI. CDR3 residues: CASRTGGSEKLFF. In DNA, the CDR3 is TGCGCCAGCAGGACAGGGGGTAGCGAAAAACTGTTTTTT.

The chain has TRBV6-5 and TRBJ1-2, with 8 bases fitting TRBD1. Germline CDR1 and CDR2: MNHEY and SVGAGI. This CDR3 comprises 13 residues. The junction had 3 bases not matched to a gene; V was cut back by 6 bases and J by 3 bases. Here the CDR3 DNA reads TGTGCCAGCAGCCAGGGGGCTGACTATGGCTACACCTTC. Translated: CASSQGADYGYTF.

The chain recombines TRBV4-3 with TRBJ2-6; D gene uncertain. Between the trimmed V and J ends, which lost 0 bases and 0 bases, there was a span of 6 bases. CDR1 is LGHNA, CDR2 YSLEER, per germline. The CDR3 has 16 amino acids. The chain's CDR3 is CASSQDSTSGANVLTF. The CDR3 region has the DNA TGCGCCAGCAGCCAAGATTCGACCTCTGGGGCCAACGTCCTGACTTTC.

The CDR3 loop is CASRRGPGELFF. The CDR3 nucleotides are TGTGCCAGTAGGCGGGGGCCCGGGGAGCTGTTTTTT. V gene TRBV19 combines with J gene TRBJ2-2; a possible D gene is TRBD2 (7 bases). The CDR3 consists of 12 residues. The ends were cut back, 6 bases at V and 6 bases at J, with 8 bases in the middle. Germline loops: CDR1 LNHDA, CDR2 SQIVND (reference sequence). The full variable domain, completed using reference TRBV19 and TRBJ2-2, is DGGITQSPKYLFRKEGQNVTLSCEQNLNHDAMYWYRQDPGQGLRLIYYSQIVNDFQKGDIAEGYSVSREKKESFPLTVTSAQKNPTAFYLCASRRGPGELFFGEGSRLTVL.

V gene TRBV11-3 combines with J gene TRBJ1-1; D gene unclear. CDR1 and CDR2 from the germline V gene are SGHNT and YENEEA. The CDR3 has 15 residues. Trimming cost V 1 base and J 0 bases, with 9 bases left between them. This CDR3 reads CASSLAGSMNTEAFF. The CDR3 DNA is TGTGCCAGCAGCTTAGCGGGGAGCATGAACACTGAAGCTTTCTTT.

The CDR3 nucleotides are TGTGCCAGCAGCTTAGAAGCTGGGACAGGATCCGAAAAACTGTTTTTT. Protein: CASSLEAGTGSEKLFF. The chain carries TRBV7-2 and TRBJ1-4; 8 nucleotides line up with TRBD1. From germline, CDR1 is SGHTA and CDR2 FQGNSA. Losses at the gene ends were 1 base for V and 8 bases for J; bases not matched to a gene: 9. The CDR3 sequence is 16 residues long.

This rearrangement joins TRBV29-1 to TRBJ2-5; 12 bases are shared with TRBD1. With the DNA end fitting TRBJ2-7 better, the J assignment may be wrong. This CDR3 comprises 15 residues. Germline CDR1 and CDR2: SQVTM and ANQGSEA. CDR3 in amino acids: CSVAGTGGAVYEQYF. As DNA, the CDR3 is TGCAGCGTAGCCGGGACAGGGGGCGCAGTATACGAGCAGTACTTC.